The rows below give T cell receptor beta chains drawn from one sample of a study of vaccination and CD4 T cells after COVID-19. For these TCRs, the target antigens are not known. MiXCR was run by TCRdb on the PCR reads, yielding one entry per CDR3 protein. The sample comprises 7,000 to 9,000 distinct CDR3 sequences, roughly 34% of which are singletons, and almost 25% rests with the top ten. The sequenced material came from CD4+ T cells from blood, cultured in vitro. The origin of the receptors is a human donor in good health. CDR3s include the opening cysteine and the closing phenylalanine or tryptophan. Fields, in order: V gene, D gene, clone size, J gene, CDR3 DNA, CDR3 protein. The D gene is left open where the match is weak. Some rows have no size entry. The others give once, few or many, or a class for an expanded clone.

TRBV10-3	.	few	TRBJ2-7	TGTGCCATCAGTGAGTCCTCCTACGAGCAGTACTTC	CAISESSYEQYF
TRBV12-3/TRBV12-4	.	.	TRBJ2-7	TGTGCCAGCAGTTTAATAGGGGCAACCTACGAGCAGTACTTC	CASSLIGATYEQYF
TRBV6-1	.	few	TRBJ1-5	TGTGCCAGCAGTGCCAGGGAGGCGGGTTCCCATCAGCCCCAGCATTTT	CASSAREAGSHQPQHF
TRBV12-3/TRBV12-4	.	.	TRBJ1-6	TGTGCCAGCAGTTTTGCGGCAGTCCCGTATTCACCCCTCCACTTT	CASSFAAVPYSPLHF
TRBV28	.	.	TRBJ1-2	TGTGCCAGCAGTTTGGGTAGTGGGCGGGACTATGGCTACACCTTC	CASSLGSGRDYGYTF
TRBV20-1	.	medium-sized	TRBJ1-1	TGCAGTGCTGGGCAACAGGGACTTCGAACTGAAGCTTTCTTT	CSAGQQGLRTEAFF
TRBV25-1	.	few	TRBJ1-2	TGTGCCAGAAATTTGTCCAGGGGTGGCTACACCTTC	CARNLSRGGYTF
TRBV5-1	.	few	TRBJ1-1	TGCGCCAGCAGCTCCCTGGGGGGAGAGGGCACTGAAGCTTTCTTT	CASSSLGGEGTEAFF
TRBV2	.	.	TRBJ2-3	TGTGCCAGCAGCCCGACAGGCGTCATAGCAGATACGCAGTATTTT	CASSPTGVIADTQYF
TRBV19	TRBD2	.	TRBJ2-5	TGTGCCAGTAGTATTAGCGGGGGAGAGGAGGAGACCCAGTACTTC	CASSISGGEEETQYF
TRBV6-4	TRBD2	.	TRBJ2-1	TGTGCCAGCAGCCGGACGCCTACTAGCGGGGGGTTAAATGAGCAGTTCTTC	CASSRTPTSGGLNEQFF
TRBV20-1	.	.	TRBJ2-5	TGCAGTGTAGCGCGGGGTTCCCCGATGGCCCAGTACTTC	CSVARGSPMAQYF
TRBV6-1	.	.	TRBJ2-3	TGTGCCAGCAACAACCGGGGCACAGATACGCAGTATTTT	CASNNRGTDTQYF
TRBV5-1	TRBD1	few	TRBJ1-1	TGCGCCAGCAGCCCAGGACAGGGGCCGGGGGTCACTGAAGCTTTCTTT	CASSPGQGPGVTEAFF
TRBV10-1	.	.	TRBJ1-1	TGCGCCAGCAGTGAAGGGGAAAGGAGTACTGAAGCTTTCTTT	CASSEGERSTEAFF
TRBV4-1	.	.	TRBJ1-2	TGCGCCAGCAGCCAAGCGGGACATCCTTTTAACTATGGCTACACCTTC	CASSQAGHPFNYGYTF
TRBV19	TRBD2	.	TRBJ2-5	TGTGCCAGTAGTCCGGGGGGCCAAGAGACCCAGTACTTC	CASSPGGQETQYF
TRBV10-1	TRBD2	few	TRBJ2-1	TGCGCCAGCAGTGAATACGGGGGGTCCTCTAATGAGCAGTTCTTC	CASSEYGGSSNEQFF
TRBV3-1	.	.	TRBJ2-7	TGTGCCAGCAGCCAAGAGGCGGGTCTCCCCTACGAGCAGTACTTC	CASSQEAGLPYEQYF
TRBV5-3	.	.	TRBJ1-2	TGTGCCAGAAGCCCAGGGATCTCTGGCTACACCTTC	CARSPGISGYTF
TRBV10-3	TRBD2	few	TRBJ2-2	TGTGCCATCTCGGGGAGGGGAGACTCCGGGGAGCTGTTTTTT	CAISGRGDSGELFF
TRBV20-1	TRBD1	.	TRBJ1-2	TGCAGTGCCCGACCCAGACAGGGAGGTAGTGGCTACACCTTC	CSARPRQGGSGYTF
TRBV11-3	.	.	TRBJ2-2	TGTGCCAGCAGCTTAGCCAGGAACACTGGGGAGCTGTTTTTT	CASSLARNTGELFF